This T cell receptor (beta chain) came from a study of beta chain features in type 1 diabetes. Germline CDR1 is SQVTM and CDR2 is ANQGSEA. The trim removed 7 bases at V and 0 bases at J, leaving 4 bases unmatched. This CDR3 spans 14 amino acids. This clone has a handful of counts. TCRB transcripts that were expressed got sequenced, as all of the isolated RNA had been reverse transcribed. Assay used: immunoSEQ multiplex PCR; TCRdb lists only in-frame clones, some missing. In the table there are 350,000 to 450,000 clones, 14% of which are singletons. Material: naive CD4+ T cells from blood. The sequence was collected from a man in his thirties or forties in good health. V and J are TRBV29-1 and TRBJ2-2, with TRBD1 identical over 8 bases. CDR3 loop: CSGRQGPNTGELFF. DNA for the CDR3: TGCAGCGGAAGACAGGGGCCGAACACCGGGGAGCTGTTTTTT.